These 31 T cell receptor beta chains were sequenced from one sample in a study of blood T cells in healthy people across ages. A sample-barcoded 5' primer and a J-beta primer mix were used in a second PCR of about 6 to 12 cycles. In TCRdb, the 5' RACE reads were re-called with MiXCR into one record per CDR3 protein. This sample yields over 1,500,000 distinct CDR3 sequences, of which around half are seen a single time; over 2% belongs to the top ten. The sequencing input was blood. Receptor source: a woman aged 40 to 50 in good health.

V and J are TRBV7-2 and TRBJ2-3; no reliable D call. This CDR3 has 14 residues. Between the trimmed V and J ends, which lost 5 bases and 3 bases, there was a span of 12 bases. Germline V gives CDR1 SGHTA, CDR2 FQGNSA. CDR3 sequence: CASSAILFTDTQYF. CDR3 sequence (DNA): TGTGCCAGCAGCGCGATCTTATTTACAGATACGCAGTATTTT.

The chain recombines TRBV20-1 with TRBJ2-5; D call uncertain. Germline V gene data show CDR1 as DFQATT and CDR2 as SNEGSKA (reference sequence). The CDR3 runs to 14 residues. V was shortened by 0 bases and J by 0 bases, with 8 bases between the two germline ends. This chain's CDR3 is CSARDFRNQETQYF. The CDR3 DNA follows: TGCAGTGCTAGAGATTTTCGGAACCAAGAGACCCAGTACTTC.

The J gene is TRBJ1-2, the V gene TRBV10-3, with D tentatively TRBD1 (5 bases). Per the germline V gene, CDR1 is ENHRY and CDR2 is SYGVKD. This CDR3 is built from 15 residues. Trimming stripped 0 bases from V and 9 bases from J, with 17 bases between. The chain's CDR3 is CAISESWDADSRYTF. As DNA, the CDR3 is TGTGCCATCAGTGAGTCCTGGGACGCTGACTCCCGCTACACCTTC.

This clonotype was counted at least ten times. The chain links TRBV29-1 to TRBJ2-3; weak D call: TRBD2 (7 bases). Per germline, CDR1 SQVTM and CDR2 ANQGSEA. The CDR3 consists of 15 residues. Trimming took off 3 bases at V and 0 bases at J, with 13 bases between the two ends. The CDR3 DNA reads as TGCAGCGTTGAGTCGGGGGGCCCTAGCACAGATACGCAGTATTTT. Its protein is CSVESGGPSTDTQYF.

This clonotype has a handful of counts. V usage is TRBV20-1 and J usage is TRBJ2-5; weak D call: TRBD1 (6 bases). The V and J ends lost 3 bases and 4 bases respectively, with 18 bases between them. The CDR3 length is 15 residues. Germline V gene lookup returns CDR1 DFQATT and CDR2 SNEGSKA (reference sequence). CDR3 sequence reads: CSARRQGNVRETQYF. The CDR3 DNA is TGCAGTGCTAGGAGGCAGGGGAACGTCCGAGAGACCCAGTACTTC.

This clonotype has a handful of counts. The chain is built from TRBV20-1 and TRBJ2-5; 8 bases are shared with TRBD2. Trimming at V came to 3 bases and at J to 5 bases, leaving 11 bases not matched to a gene. The CDR3 contains 15 residues. CDR1 DFQATT and CDR2 SNEGSKA come from the germline V gene (reference sequence). In DNA form, the CDR3 reads TGCAGTGCTAGCCGGGGGGGCCGGGATGGTGAGACCCAGTACTTC. Translated, it gives CSASRGGRDGETQYF.

This clonotype has only a few counts. This sequence joins TRBV7-2 and TRBJ2-3, with D perhaps TRBD2 (7 bases). The CDR3 has 15 residues. Trimming pared 6 bases from V and 4 bases from J, leaving 17 bases between. Germline lookup yields CDR1 SGHTA and CDR2 FQGNSA. For the CDR3, the DNA is TGTGCCAGCAGTCCTAGGTGGGGGGGCGCAGATACGCAGTATTTT. It is translated as CASSPRWGGADTQYF. Filled out from reference TRBV7-2 and TRBJ2-3, the complete variable domain reads GAGVSQSPSNKVTEKGKDVELRCDPISGHTALYWYRQSLGQGLEFLIYFQGNSAPDKSGLPSDRFSAERTGGSVSTLTIQRTQQEDSAVYLCASSPRWGGADTQYFGPGTRLTVL.

The DNA for the CDR3 is TGCAGTGCCAAACTAGCGGGGGGCTGGGGAGAGACCCAGTACTTC. Translating gives CSAKLAGGWGETQYF. The V and J genes are TRBV20-1 and TRBJ2-4; TRBD2 agrees at 12 bases. The better agreement between TRBJ2-5 and the DNA end casts doubt on the J call. This CDR3 contains 15 residues. CDR1 and CDR2 (germline): DFQATT, SNEGSKA (reference sequence).

The chain combines TRBV6-2 or TRBV6-3 with TRBJ2-5; 14 bases align to TRBD2. The CDR3 spans 16 residues. V was pared by 6 bases and J by 2 bases, with 5 bases of the junction left unmatched. Germline values: CDR1 MNHEY, CDR2 SVGEGT. The CDR3: CASRDRTSGGQETQYF. The CDR3 nucleotides are TGTGCCAGCAGAGATCGGACTAGCGGGGGGCAAGAGACCCAGTACTTC.

This clonotype was observed a handful of times. The CDR3 DNA sequence: TGTGCCAGCAGCGTAGAGCAGGGTACGCAGTATTTT. This sequence encodes CASSVEQGTQYF. The rearrangement joins TRBV9 to TRBJ2-3; perhaps TRBD1 as D (5 bases). CDR1 is SGDLS, CDR2 YYNGEE, per germline. The ends were cut back, 0 bases at V and 8 bases at J, with 7 bases in the middle. The CDR3 has 12 amino acids.

The chain employs TRBV29-1 and TRBJ2-1; D remains unclear. Germline V gene sequence: CDR1 SQVTM, CDR2 ANQGSEA. Trimming stripped 3 bases from V and 0 bases from J, with 12 bases between. The CDR3 runs 15 residues. The DNA of the CDR3 is TGCAGCGTTGACAAAGGTTCCAGCTCCTACAATGAGCAGTTCTTC. This gives the protein CSVDKGSSSYNEQFF.

This chain uses TRBV12-3 or TRBV12-4 with TRBJ2-5; perhaps TRBD2 as D (6 bases). This CDR3 spans 17 amino acids. Trimming left V 0 bases short and J 5 bases short, with 19 bases between. The CDR3 protein is CASSLARTTSGQETQYF. The CDR3 bases are TGTGCCAGCAGTTTAGCGCGGACGACTAGTGGGCAGGAGACCCAGTACTTC.

This clonotype was seen at least ten times. V and J are TRBV5-1 and TRBJ2-7; the D is unclear. The germline V gene encodes CDR1 SGHRS and CDR2 YFSETQ. This CDR3 contains 14 residues. Trimming took off 0 bases at V and 3 bases at J, with 10 bases between the two ends. CDR3 sequence reads: CASSLAGVVYEQYF. The DNA for the CDR3 is TGCGCCAGCAGCTTGGCCGGCGTCGTCTACGAGCAGTACTTC.

V usage is TRBV28 and J usage is TRBJ2-7; D unresolved. Germline values: CDR1 MDHEN, CDR2 SYDVKM. V lost 6 bases to trimming and J lost 7 bases, with 22 bases between them. The CDR3 has 15 residues. For the CDR3, the DNA is TGTGCCAGCAGCCCCTCCGCGACTCATTACAATGAGCAGTACTTC. Encoded protein: CASSPSATHYNEQYF.

This chain links TRBV2 with TRBJ2-7, with D perhaps matching TRBD1 or TRBD2 (6 bases each). CDR1 and CDR2 from the germline V gene are SNHLY and FYNNEI. The V end was cut by 10 bases, the J end by 7 bases, with 17 bases between. This CDR3 spans 12 amino acids. Written as DNA, the CDR3 is TGTGCCATACCGGGGGCCTACAATGAGCAGTACTTC. Amino acids: CAIPGAYNEQYF.

This clonotype was counted many times. This clone may be a read error of a much larger clone one base away. The V and J genes are TRBV7-9 and TRBJ2-1, with D possibly called TRBD1 or TRBD2 (6 bases each). TRBJ2-7 explains the end of the DNA better; the J call may be wrong. CDR3 size: 19 residues. Germline lookup yields CDR1 SEHNR and CDR2 FQNEAQ (reference sequence). This chain's CDR3 is CASSQPRVGGPSSYNEQYF. DNA for the CDR3: TGTGCCAGCAGCCAACCTCGTGTCGGGGGCCCTTCCTCCTACAATGAGCAGTACTTC.

This chain links TRBV7-2 with TRBJ2-3, with 14 positions matching TRBD2. Trimming took 5 bases from V and 4 from J; bases not matched to a gene: 5. The germline V gene encodes CDR1 SGHTA and CDR2 FQGNSA. The CDR3 consists of 16 residues. CDR3 DNA: TGTGCCAGCAGCACGACTAGCGGGGGGGAGGCAGATACGCAGTATTTT. As protein: CASSTTSGGEADTQYF. Filled out from reference TRBV7-2 and TRBJ2-3, the complete variable domain reads GAGVSQSPSNKVTEKGKDVELRCDPISGHTALYWYRQSLGQGLEFLIYFQGNSAPDKSGLPSDRFSAERTGGSVSTLTIQRTQQEDSAVYLCASSTTSGGEADTQYFGPGTRLTVL.

The chain has TRBV5-1 and TRBJ2-5; TRBD1 matches 7 bases. The CDR3 consists of 15 residues. The germline V gene encodes CDR1 SGHRS and CDR2 YFSETQ. V trimming: 2 bases; J trimming: 2 bases; junction bases outside the gene matches: 6. The CDR3 region has the DNA TGCGCCAGCAGCTTATACGGACAGGTACAAGAGACCCAGTACTTC. Encoded protein: CASSLYGQVQETQYF. Together with reference TRBV5-1 and TRBJ2-5, the CDR3 gives the full variable domain: KAGVTQTPRYLIKTRGQQVTLSCSPISGHRSVSWYQQTPGQGLQFLFEYFSETQRNKGNFPGRFSGRQFSNSRSEMNVSTLELGDSALYLCASSLYGQVQETQYFGPGTRLLVL.

Details on this clonotype: One end of the junction is discordant with germline, which a read error may explain. CDR3 in DNA: TGTACCAGCAGCGTAGACATACAGGGGGCGGGTGGCTACACCTTC. Its protein is CTSSVDIQGAGGYTF. The V gene is TRBV9, the J gene TRBJ1-2; 9 bases align to TRBD1. The CDR3 runs 15 residues. Germline assignment: CDR1 SGDLS and CDR2 YYNGEE.

The chain recombines TRBV2 with TRBJ2-7, with 10 bases fitting TRBD2. The DNA matches TRBJ2-5 better at its end, which makes the J call doubtful. The CDR3 spans 16 residues. Germline V gene lookup returns CDR1 SNHLY and CDR2 FYNNEI. The CDR3 DNA reads as TGTGCCAGCAGGACTCCGGGGCTAGCGGGGGCGGAGACCCAGTACTTC. Its translation: CASRTPGLAGAETQYF.

This chain joins TRBV7-3 and TRBJ2-1; weak D call: TRBD1 (6 bases). The DNA end favors TRBJ2-7, so the J call may be wrong. The CDR3 sequence is 15 residues long. Germline assignment: CDR1 SGHTA and CDR2 FQGTGA. Here the CDR3 reads CASSINTGSYNEQYF. The CDR3 DNA sequence: TGTGCCAGCAGCATAAATACAGGGAGCTACAATGAGCAGTACTTC.

The rearrangement joins TRBV4-3 to TRBJ2-1; D possibly matches TRBD1 or TRBD2 (5 bases each). CDR3 size: 14 residues. V dropped 0 bases and J dropped 10 bases, with 13 bases sitting between them. Germline-derived CDR1 and CDR2 are LGHNA and YSLEER. CDR3 coding DNA: TGCGCCAGCAGCCAAGAGGGATCGGGGCGGGAGCAGTTCTTC. Its protein is CASSQEGSGREQFF.

The chain links TRBV6-5 to TRBJ1-4; TRBD1 agrees at 9 bases. V trimming: 6 bases; J trimming: 5 bases; junction bases outside the gene matches: 7. The CDR3 is made up of 15 amino acids. Germline CDR1 reads MNHEY; CDR2 reads SVGAGI. CDR3 DNA: TGTGCCAGCAGAGACGCCGGGACAGGGAATGAAAAACTGTTTTTT. This codes for CASRDAGTGNEKLFF.

This chain connects TRBV7-2 to TRBJ2-1; 11 bases align to TRBD2. The junction had 9 bases not matched to a gene; V was cut back by 5 bases and J by 9 bases. Germline V gives CDR1 SGHTA, CDR2 FQGNSA. CDR3 size: 15 residues. The CDR3 DNA reads TGTGCCAGCAGCCATTTAGCGGGGGGGCCCGGTGAGCAGTTCTTC. As protein: CASSHLAGGPGEQFF.

In the case of this clonotype: The junction departs from the called germline gene at one end, perhaps through a read error. The chain carries TRBV7-9 and TRBJ2-1, with D perhaps assigned TRBD1 or TRBD2 (5 bases each). Germline CDR1 SEHNR, CDR2 FQNEAQ (reference sequence). This CDR3 is built from 15 residues. Here the CDR3 DNA reads TGTGCCAGCAGCTCCCAGGGAGAGGGCCAATATGAGCGGTTCTTC. Amino acids: CASSSQGEGQYERFF.

This clonotype has just one count. The CDR3 is CSVQLETQFF. In nucleotides, the CDR3 is TGCAGCGTTCAGTTGGAGACCCAGTTCTTC. The V gene is TRBV29-1, the J gene TRBJ2-1, with D unresolved. The CDR3 sequence is 10 residues long. Germline values: CDR1 SQVTM, CDR2 ANQGSEA. Between the trimmed V and J ends, which lost 5 bases and 13 bases, there was a span of 12 bases.

The table lists this clonotype with a count of one. The J gene is TRBJ1-2, the V gene TRBV6-5; TRBD1 matches at 8 bases. The V segment lost 6 bases and the J segment 6 bases; nucleotides outside the gene matches: 6. CDR1 and CDR2 from the germline V gene are MNHEY and SVGAGI. The CDR3 length is 13 residues. The CDR3 region has the DNA TGTGCCAGCAGGACGGGACAGGAAAATGGCTACACCTTC. This translates into CASRTGQENGYTF.

The chain joins TRBV6-1 to TRBJ2-4, with 7 positions matching TRBD2. The CDR3 loop spans 12 amino acids. Germline values: CDR1 MNHNS, CDR2 SASEGT. The V gene end was trimmed by 2 bases and the J gene end by 9 bases; junction bases not matched to a gene: 1. CDR3 sequence: CASSESGGIQYF. DNA of the CDR3: TGTGCCAGCAGTGAATCGGGGGGCATTCAGTACTTC.

This clonotype appeared a few times. The V and J genes are TRBV7-2 and TRBJ2-3; D call uncertain. Per the germline V gene, CDR1 is SGHTA and CDR2 is FQGNSA. The CDR3 is 14 amino acids. V was trimmed by 3 bases and J by 2 bases, leaving 9 bases between them. In nucleotides, the CDR3 is TGTGCCAGCAGCTTGTGGAAGCCCACAGATACGCAGTATTTT. Its protein is CASSLWKPTDTQYF. Supplemented by reference TRBV7-2 and TRBJ2-3, the full variable domain reads GAGVSQSPSNKVTEKGKDVELRCDPISGHTALYWYRQSLGQGLEFLIYFQGNSAPDKSGLPSDRFSAERTGGSVSTLTIQRTQQEDSAVYLCASSLWKPTDTQYFGPGTRLTVL.

Concerning this clonotype: An end of the junction differs from the germline gene, which may be a read error. CDR3: CACSIDRPEAFF. CDR3 DNA: TGTGCCTGCAGCATTGACAGGCCTGAAGCTTTCTTT. This chain joins TRBV7-2 and TRBJ1-1; possible D gene TRBD1, 6 bases. Germline CDR1 reads SGHTA; CDR2 reads FQGNSA. The CDR3 extends over 12 amino acids.

This clonotype was observed a handful of times. This chain joins TRBV5-6 and TRBJ2-7; D is ambiguous. V dropped 0 bases and J dropped 2 bases, with 15 bases sitting between them. The germline V gene encodes CDR1 SGHDT and CDR2 YYEEEE. This CDR3 comprises 16 residues. DNA of the CDR3: TGTGCCAGCAGCTTGGGGGCAGGAATTAACCCCTACGAGCAGTACTTC. Its translation: CASSLGAGINPYEQYF.